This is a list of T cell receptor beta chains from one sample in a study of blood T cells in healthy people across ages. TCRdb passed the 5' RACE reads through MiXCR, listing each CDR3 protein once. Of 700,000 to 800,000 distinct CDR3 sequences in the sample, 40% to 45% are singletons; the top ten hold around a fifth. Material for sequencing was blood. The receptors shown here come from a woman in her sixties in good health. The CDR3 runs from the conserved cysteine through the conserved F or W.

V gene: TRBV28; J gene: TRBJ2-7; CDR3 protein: CGSSSFRHRIAGGDYEQYF
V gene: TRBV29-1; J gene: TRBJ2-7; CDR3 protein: CSVDDRDTAEQYF
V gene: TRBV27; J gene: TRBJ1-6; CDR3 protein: CASSFSIQGRDNSPLHF
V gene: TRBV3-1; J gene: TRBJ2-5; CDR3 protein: CASSQGLAGGVETQYF
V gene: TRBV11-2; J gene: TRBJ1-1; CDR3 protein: CASSLVGQGRSEAFF
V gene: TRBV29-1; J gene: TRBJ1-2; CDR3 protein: CSVGGDATTFTNYGYTF
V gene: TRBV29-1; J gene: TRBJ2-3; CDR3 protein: CSVDTRGSPDTQYF
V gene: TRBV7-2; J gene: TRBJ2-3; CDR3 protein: CASSFTVGTDTQYF
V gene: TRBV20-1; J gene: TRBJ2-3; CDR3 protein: CSARSPGLVGSGPTDTQYF
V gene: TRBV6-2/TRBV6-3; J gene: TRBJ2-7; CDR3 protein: CASSYTGVYEQYF
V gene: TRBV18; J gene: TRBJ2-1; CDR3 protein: CASSPASRDNEQFF
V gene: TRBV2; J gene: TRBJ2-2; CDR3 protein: CASTVKNTGELFF
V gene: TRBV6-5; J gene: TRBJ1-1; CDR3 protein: CASSYLQGLKGSEAFF
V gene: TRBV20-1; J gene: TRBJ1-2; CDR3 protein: CSATLRGMGYGYTF
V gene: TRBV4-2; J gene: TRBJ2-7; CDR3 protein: CASSPDPGGLFYEQYF
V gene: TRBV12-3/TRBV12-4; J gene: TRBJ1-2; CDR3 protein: CATGWDGISNYGYTF
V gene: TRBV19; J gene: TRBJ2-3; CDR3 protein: CASSSLRQVTDTQYF
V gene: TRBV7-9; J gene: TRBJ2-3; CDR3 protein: CASSLDWADTQYF
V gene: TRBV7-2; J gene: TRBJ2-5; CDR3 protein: CASTDSGVRTETQYF